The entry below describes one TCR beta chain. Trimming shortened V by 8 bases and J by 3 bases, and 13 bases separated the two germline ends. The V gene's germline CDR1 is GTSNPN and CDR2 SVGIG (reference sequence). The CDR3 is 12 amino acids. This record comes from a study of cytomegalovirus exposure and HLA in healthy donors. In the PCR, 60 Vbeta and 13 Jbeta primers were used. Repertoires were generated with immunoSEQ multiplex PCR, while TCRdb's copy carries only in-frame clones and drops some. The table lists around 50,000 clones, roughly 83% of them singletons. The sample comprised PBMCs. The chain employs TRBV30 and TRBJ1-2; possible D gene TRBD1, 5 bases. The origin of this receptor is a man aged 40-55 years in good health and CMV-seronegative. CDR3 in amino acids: CAGRGGYYGYTF. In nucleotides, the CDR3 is TGTGCCGGACGTGGGGGGTACTATGGCTACACCTTC.